The 2 T cell receptor beta chains listed next were all sequenced from one sample in a study of long-term antiretroviral therapy in people with HIV. Investigators performed immunoSEQ version v3.0 at survey level. Libraries were prepared by immunoSEQ multiplex PCR; TCRdb keeps only in-frame clonotypes and omits some of them. The table includes about 24,000 clones, roughly 82% detected once. Sample: unsorted PBMCs, taken 3 years after starting antiretroviral therapy. These receptors all come from a man aged 45-65 years with HIV.

J is TRBJ1-6 and V is TRBV6-5, with D uncertain. The V gene lost 5 bases and the J gene lost 11 bases, with 13 bases spanning the gap. Germline-derived CDR1 and CDR2 are MNHEY and SVGAGI. CDR3 size: 13 residues. This CDR3 reads CASSSPGETPLHF. The CDR3, as DNA: TGTGCCAGCAGTAGCCCTGGGGAAACACCCCTCCACTTT.

J is TRBJ2-3 and V is TRBV11-2; possibly TRBD1 or TRBD2 for D (5 bases each). The CDR3 length is 15 residues. V gave up 4 bases and J gave up 0 bases, with 11 bases separating them. Germline V gene lookup returns CDR1 SGHAT and CDR2 FQNNGV. The CDR3 DNA reads TGTGCCAGCAGCTCCAGCCGGGACAGCACAGATACGCAGTATTTT. Translating gives CASSSSRDSTDTQYF.